Below, 18 T cell receptor beta chains from the same sample are listed, as sequenced in a study of blood T cell repertoires in COVID-19. Repertoires were generated with immunoSEQ multiplex PCR, while TCRdb's copy carries only in-frame clones and drops some. Of 130,000 to 150,000 clones in the sample, more than 60% were seen once. Sequencing was performed on peripheral blood. The receptors here all came from a woman aged 55-75 years with acute or convalescent COVID-19.

This clone was seen a handful of times. The chain couples TRBV27 to TRBJ2-7, with D tentatively TRBD2 (5 bases). This CDR3 is built from 13 residues. Per germline, CDR1 MNHEY and CDR2 SMNVEV (reference sequence). V shed 7 bases and J shed 0 bases, with 10 bases lying between them. This chain's CDR3 is CASNRGDSYEQYF. DNA of the CDR3: TGTGCCAGCAACCGGGGAGACTCCTACGAGCAGTACTTC.

The V gene is TRBV6-1, the J gene TRBJ1-5; the D is unclear. The CDR3 runs to 15 residues. The germline V gene encodes CDR1 MNHNS and CDR2 SASEGT. The V end lost 0 bases, the J end lost 3 bases, and 9 bases lay between the germline ends. CDR3 loop: CASSEAGGDNQPQHF. The CDR3 region has the DNA TGTGCCAGCAGTGAAGCGGGAGGCGACAATCAGCCCCAGCATTTT.

The gene calls are TRBV27 and TRBJ2-7; 9 bases fit TRBD2. CDR1 is MNHEY, CDR2 SMNVEV, per germline (reference sequence). V shed 7 bases, J shed 3 bases, and the junction held 4 bases outside the gene matches. The CDR3 sequence is 13 residues long. The CDR3 is CASTPAGGYEQYF. The DNA of the CDR3 is TGTGCCAGCACACCAGCGGGAGGCTACGAGCAGTACTTC.

The chain is built from TRBV10-3 and TRBJ2-3, with D perhaps TRBD1 (6 bases). Trimming removed 0 bases at V and 1 base at J, with 11 bases between. Germline CDR1 ENHRY, CDR2 SYGVKD. This CDR3 spans 16 amino acids. The CDR3 DNA reads TGTGCCATCAGTGAGTCGTCGGGACAAGGCACAGATACGCAGTATTTT. This translates into CAISESSGQGTDTQYF.

In this sample, this clone turned up a few times. This sequence joins TRBV19 and TRBJ1-1; TRBD1 aligns across 11 bases. V lost 5 bases and J lost 6; bases outside the gene matches: 14. CDR3 length: 17 residues. The germline V gene encodes CDR1 LNHDA and CDR2 SQIVND (reference sequence). CDR3 region: CASSGGTGGLFFPEAFF. The CDR3 DNA reads TGTGCCAGTAGTGGGGGGACAGGGGGACTCTTTTTTCCTGAAGCTTTCTTT.

The V gene is TRBV28, the J gene TRBJ1-1; possibly TRBD1 for D (6 bases). V was pared by 10 bases and J by 0 bases, with 15 bases between. The CDR3 sequence is 14 residues long. Germline CDR1 MDHEN, CDR2 SYDVKM. CDR3 region: CATGQPYMNTEAFF. In DNA, the CDR3 is TGTGCCACCGGACAGCCTTACATGAACACTGAAGCTTTCTTT.

This clone showed up just a few times. The rearrangement links TRBV29-1 to TRBJ1-1; D possibly corresponds to TRBD1 (5 bases). Per germline, CDR1 SQVTM and CDR2 ANQGSEA. The CDR3 contains 13 residues. V was cut by 4 bases and J by 0 bases, with 9 bases left in between. The chain's CDR3 is CSVAQTVNTEAFF. CDR3 DNA sequence: TGCAGCGTTGCCCAGACAGTGAACACTGAAGCTTTCTTT.

The chain joins TRBV5-4 to TRBJ2-2, with D unclear. The CDR3 is made up of 16 amino acids. CDR1 and CDR2 from the germline V gene are SGHNT and YYREEE (reference sequence). V lost 0 bases, J lost 1 base, and 10 bases lay in between. CDR3 coding DNA: TGTGCCAGCAGCTTGGACAGTCATAAGAACACCGGGGAGCTGTTTTTT. This codes for CASSLDSHKNTGELFF.

The V gene is TRBV5-6, the J gene TRBJ2-5; D is possibly TRBD1 (6 bases). The CDR3 is 16 residues long. V was pared by 5 bases and J by 1 base, with 18 bases between. Germline-derived CDR1 and CDR2 are SGHDT and YYEEEE. The CDR3 DNA reads TGTGCCAGCAGTGGTGGGGCAGGGGCTCTCCAAGAGACCCAGTACTTC. Its translation: CASSGGAGALQETQYF.

Only a few counts were recorded for this clone. The V and J genes are TRBV28 and TRBJ2-7; 8 nucleotides line up with TRBD2. Germline V lookup: CDR1 MDHEN, CDR2 SYDVKM. The CDR3 has 14 residues. Unmatched junction bases numbered 5, after V lost 6 bases and J lost 1 base. As DNA, the CDR3 is TGTGCCAGCAGGGCTAGCGGGCCGTCCTACGAGCAGTACTTC. Protein: CASRASGPSYEQYF.

DNA for the CDR3: TGTGCTAGTGGTTTGGTATCGTCGGGGATCTGGGACAGGGACAAGAGGACCCAGTACTTC. It specifies CASGLVSSGIWDRDKRTQYF. The rearrangement uses TRBV12-5 and TRBJ2-5; 9 bases are a match to TRBD1. Trimming at V came to 0 bases and at J to 7 bases, leaving 21 bases not matched to a gene. Germline-derived CDR1 and CDR2 are LGHNT and FRNRAP. There are 20 residues in the CDR3.

The V gene is TRBV27, the J gene TRBJ2-7, with TRBD1 as a possible D gene (5 bases). This CDR3 has 14 amino acids. From germline, CDR1 is MNHEY and CDR2 SMNVEV (reference sequence). V lost 1 base and J lost 4, with 11 bases in between. CDR3 nucleotide sequence: TGTGCCAGCAGTTTATGGGGCGGAAAGTACGAGCAGTACTTC. Encoded protein: CASSLWGGKYEQYF.

This clone has a single count. The rearrangement joins TRBV6-2 or TRBV6-3 to TRBJ2-7, with D maybe TRBD2 (6 bases). CDR1 is MNHEY and CDR2 is SVGEGT in the germline V gene. CDR3 size: 14 residues. Trimming left V 5 bases short and J 1 base short, with 12 bases between. CDR3 sequence reads: CASSPSGTSYEQYF. For the CDR3, the DNA is TGTGCCAGCAGTCCCTCCGGGACTTCCTACGAGCAGTACTTC.

V is TRBV2 and J is TRBJ2-2; a possible D gene is TRBD1 (6 bases). The CDR3 spans 15 residues. V was shortened by 7 bases and J by 3 bases, with 15 bases between the two germline ends. Per germline, CDR1 SNHLY and CDR2 FYNNEI. The CDR3 DNA is TGTGCCAGCAAAGAAGGGACAATATACACCGGGGAGCTGTTTTTT. Its translation: CASKEGTIYTGELFF.

The J gene is TRBJ2-1, the V gene TRBV28; TRBD2 aligns across 12 bases. Germline V gene data show CDR1 as MDHEN and CDR2 as SYDVKM. Unmatched junction bases numbered 29, after V lost 6 bases and J lost 8 bases. This CDR3 comprises 22 residues. Here the CDR3 reads CASREPGQGRTSGEGPLDEQFF. CDR3 bases: TGTGCCAGCAGGGAACCGGGACAGGGGCGGACTAGCGGGGAGGGGCCCCTCGATGAGCAGTTCTTC.

This chain links TRBV28 with TRBJ1-5; D gene unclear. The CDR3 has 12 amino acids. The V and J ends lost 8 bases and 5 bases respectively, with 10 bases between them. Germline values: CDR1 MDHEN, CDR2 SYDVKM. CDR3 sequence (DNA): TGTGCCAGCCAAACAGCTTATCAGCCCCAGCATTTT. Amino acids: CASQTAYQPQHF.

The chain uses TRBV10-3 and TRBJ2-1; unclear D gene. V gave up 2 bases and J gave up 0 bases, with 8 bases separating them. The germline CDR1 and CDR2 sequences are ENHRY and SYGVKD. The CDR3 is made up of 15 amino acids. This chain's CDR3 is CAISELVSSYNEQFF. The CDR3 nucleotides are TGTGCCATCAGTGAGCTAGTGAGCTCCTACAATGAGCAGTTCTTC.

This sequence joins TRBV7-2 and TRBJ2-5; unclear D gene. The CDR3 consists of 13 residues. Between the trimmed V and J ends, which lost 1 base and 9 bases, there was a span of 12 bases. The V gene's germline CDR1 is SGHTA and CDR2 FQGNSA. This chain's CDR3 is CASSLETSAAQYF. The DNA of the CDR3 is TGTGCCAGCAGCTTAGAAACGAGCGCGGCCCAGTACTTC.